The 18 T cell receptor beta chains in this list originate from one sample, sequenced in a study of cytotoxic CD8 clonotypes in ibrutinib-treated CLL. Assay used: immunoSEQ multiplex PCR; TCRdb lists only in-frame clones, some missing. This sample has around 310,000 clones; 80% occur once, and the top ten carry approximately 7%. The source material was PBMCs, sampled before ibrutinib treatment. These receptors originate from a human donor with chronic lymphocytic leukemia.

CDR3 region: CASSSRSGVREKLFF. The CDR3 DNA is TGTGCCAGCAGTTCGCGGTCAGGGGTTAGGGAAAAACTGTTTTTT. The chain has TRBV28 and TRBJ1-4; D perhaps matches TRBD1 (6 bases). This CDR3 comprises 15 residues. Trimming removed 4 bases at V and 8 bases at J, with 17 bases between. CDR1 and CDR2 from the germline V gene are MDHEN and SYDVKM.

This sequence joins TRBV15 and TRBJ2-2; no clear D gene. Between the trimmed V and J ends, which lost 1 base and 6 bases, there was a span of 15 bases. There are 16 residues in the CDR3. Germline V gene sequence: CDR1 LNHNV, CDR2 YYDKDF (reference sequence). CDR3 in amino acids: CATSRVIGYNSGELFF. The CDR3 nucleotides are TGTGCCACCAGCAGAGTGATAGGGTATAATTCCGGGGAGCTGTTTTTT.

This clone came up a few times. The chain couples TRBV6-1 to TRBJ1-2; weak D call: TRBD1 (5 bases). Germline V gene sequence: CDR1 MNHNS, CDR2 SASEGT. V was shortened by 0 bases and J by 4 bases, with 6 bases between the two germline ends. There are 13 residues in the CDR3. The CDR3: CASSEAGLYGYTF. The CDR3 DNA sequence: TGTGCCAGCAGTGAAGCGGGACTCTATGGCTACACCTTC.

In nucleotides, the CDR3 is TGCGCCAGCAGTGAAGGGAAAGAGACCCAGTACTTC. As protein: CASSEGKETQYF. The genes are TRBV10-1 and TRBJ2-5; D remains unclear. Germline CDR1 reads WNHNN; CDR2 reads SYGVQD (reference sequence). This CDR3 contains 12 residues. V was clipped by 3 bases and J by 3 bases, with 5 bases between them.

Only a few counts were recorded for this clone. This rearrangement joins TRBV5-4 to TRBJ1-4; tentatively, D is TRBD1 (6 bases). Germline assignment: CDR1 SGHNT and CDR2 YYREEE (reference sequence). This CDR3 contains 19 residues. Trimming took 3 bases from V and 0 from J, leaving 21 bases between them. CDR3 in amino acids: CASSYYRAVNRATNEKLFF. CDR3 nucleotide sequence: TGTGCCAGCAGCTACTACAGGGCGGTGAATCGAGCAACTAATGAAAAACTGTTTTTT.

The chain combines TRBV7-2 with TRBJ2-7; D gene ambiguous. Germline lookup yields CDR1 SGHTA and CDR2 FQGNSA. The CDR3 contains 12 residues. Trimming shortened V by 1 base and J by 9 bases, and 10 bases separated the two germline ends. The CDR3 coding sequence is TGTGCCAGCAGCTTAGTAACCGGCGGGCAGTACTTC. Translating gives CASSLVTGGQYF.

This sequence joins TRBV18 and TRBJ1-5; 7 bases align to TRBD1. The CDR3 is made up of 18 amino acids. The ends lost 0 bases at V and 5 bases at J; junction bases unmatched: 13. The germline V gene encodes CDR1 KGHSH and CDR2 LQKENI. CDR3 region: CASSPPRDRTSPYQPQHF. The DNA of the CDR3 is TGTGCCAGCTCACCACCCCGGGACAGAACGTCCCCCTATCAGCCCCAGCATTTT. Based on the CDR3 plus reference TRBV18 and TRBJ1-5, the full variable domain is NAGVMQNPRHLVRRRGQEARLRCSPMKGHSHVYWYRQLPEEGLKFMVYLQKENIIDESGMPKERFSAEFPKEGPSILRIQQVVRGDSAAYFCASSPPRDRTSPYQPQHFGDGTRLSIL.

The CDR3 loop reads CASSYEGQVGEQFF. The CDR3 coding sequence is TGTGCCAGCAGTTATGAGGGCCAGGTTGGTGAGCAGTTCTTC. This sequence joins TRBV6-6 and TRBJ2-1; a possible D gene is TRBD2 (5 bases). The length of the CDR3 is 14 residues. The germline V gene has CDR1 MNHNY and CDR2 SVGAGI (reference sequence). V dropped 3 bases and J dropped 9 bases, with 15 bases sitting between them.

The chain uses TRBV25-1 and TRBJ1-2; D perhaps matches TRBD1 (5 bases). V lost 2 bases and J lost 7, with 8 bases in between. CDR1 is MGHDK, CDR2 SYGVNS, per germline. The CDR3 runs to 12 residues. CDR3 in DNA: TGTGCCAGCAGTGAAGTGGGGGTTGGCTACACCTTC. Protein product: CASSEVGVGYTF.

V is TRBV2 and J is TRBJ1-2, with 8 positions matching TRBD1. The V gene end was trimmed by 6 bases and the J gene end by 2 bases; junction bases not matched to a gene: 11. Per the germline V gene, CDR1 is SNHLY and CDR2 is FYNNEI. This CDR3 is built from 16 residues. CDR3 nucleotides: TGTGCCAGCAGGGCTACTCGGACAGGGCTCAACTATGGCTACACCTTC. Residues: CASRATRTGLNYGYTF.

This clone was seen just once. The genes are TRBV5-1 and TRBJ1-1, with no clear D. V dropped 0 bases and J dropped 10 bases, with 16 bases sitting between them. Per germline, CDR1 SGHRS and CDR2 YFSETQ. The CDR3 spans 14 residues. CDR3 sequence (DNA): TGCGCCAGCAGCTTGGGGGGTGCTGAGGACGGAGCTTTCTTT. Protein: CASSLGGAEDGAFF.

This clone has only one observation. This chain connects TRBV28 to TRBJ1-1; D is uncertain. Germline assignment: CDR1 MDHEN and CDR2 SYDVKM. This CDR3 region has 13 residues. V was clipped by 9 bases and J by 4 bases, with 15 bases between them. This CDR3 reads CASVSGWTTEAFF. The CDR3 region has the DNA TGTGCCAGTGTCAGCGGGTGGACCACTGAAGCTTTCTTT.

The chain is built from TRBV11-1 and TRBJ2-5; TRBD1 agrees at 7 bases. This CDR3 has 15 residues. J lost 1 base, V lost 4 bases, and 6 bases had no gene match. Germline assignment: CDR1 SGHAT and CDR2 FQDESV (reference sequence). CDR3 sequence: CASSSDREPQETQYF. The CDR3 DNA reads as TGTGCCAGCAGCTCCGACAGGGAACCCCAAGAGACCCAGTACTTC.

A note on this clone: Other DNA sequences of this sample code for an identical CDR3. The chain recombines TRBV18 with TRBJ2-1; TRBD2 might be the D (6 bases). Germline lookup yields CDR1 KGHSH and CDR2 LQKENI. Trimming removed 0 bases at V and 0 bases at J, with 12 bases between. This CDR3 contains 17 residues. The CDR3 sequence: CASSPPVGGRSYNEQFF. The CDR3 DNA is TGTGCCAGCTCACCACCGGTGGGGGGTCGCTCCTACAATGAGCAGTTCTTC.

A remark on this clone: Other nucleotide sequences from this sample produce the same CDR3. The CDR3 DNA sequence: TGTGCCAGCAGTTACCGGGGGACAGGCGCTGCCTACGAGCAGTACTTC. This gives the protein CASSYRGTGAAYEQYF. V gene TRBV6-5 combines with J gene TRBJ2-7, with 8 bases lining up with TRBD1. This CDR3 is 16 amino acids long. V dropped 2 bases and J dropped 2; count of bases not matched to a gene: 8. Germline V gene lookup returns CDR1 MNHEY and CDR2 SVGAGI.

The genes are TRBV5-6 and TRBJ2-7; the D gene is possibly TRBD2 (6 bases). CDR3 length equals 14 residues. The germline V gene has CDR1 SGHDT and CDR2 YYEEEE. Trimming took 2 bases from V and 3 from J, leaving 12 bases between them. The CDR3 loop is CASSFIGGDYEQYF. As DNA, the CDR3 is TGTGCCAGCAGCTTCATCGGCGGGGACTACGAGCAGTACTTC.

The chain's CDR3 is CATSRDLEDYGYTF. The CDR3 nucleotides read TGTGCCACCAGCAGAGATCTAGAAGATTATGGCTACACCTTC. The chain couples TRBV15 to TRBJ1-2, with D unresolved. The CDR3 is made up of 14 amino acids. Trimming shortened V by 0 bases and J by 5 bases, and 10 bases separated the two germline ends. The germline gives CDR1 LNHNV, CDR2 YYDKDF (reference sequence).

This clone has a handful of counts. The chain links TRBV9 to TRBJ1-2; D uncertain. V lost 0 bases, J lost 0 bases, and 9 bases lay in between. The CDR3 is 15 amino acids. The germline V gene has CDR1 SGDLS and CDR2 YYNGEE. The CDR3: CASSVDHRANYGYTF. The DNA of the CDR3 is TGTGCCAGCAGCGTAGATCACAGAGCTAACTATGGCTACACCTTC.